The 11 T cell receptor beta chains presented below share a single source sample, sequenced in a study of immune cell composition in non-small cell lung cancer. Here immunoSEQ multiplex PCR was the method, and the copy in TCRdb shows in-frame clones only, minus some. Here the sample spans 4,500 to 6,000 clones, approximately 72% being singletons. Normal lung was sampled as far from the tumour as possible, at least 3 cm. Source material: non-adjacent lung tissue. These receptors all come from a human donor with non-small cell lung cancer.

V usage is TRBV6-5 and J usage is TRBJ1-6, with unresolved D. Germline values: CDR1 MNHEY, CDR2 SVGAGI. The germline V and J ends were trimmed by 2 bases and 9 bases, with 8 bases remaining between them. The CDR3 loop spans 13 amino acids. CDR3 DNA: TGTGCCAGCAGTTACGAGATTGGTTCACCCCTCCACTTT. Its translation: CASSYEIGSPLHF.

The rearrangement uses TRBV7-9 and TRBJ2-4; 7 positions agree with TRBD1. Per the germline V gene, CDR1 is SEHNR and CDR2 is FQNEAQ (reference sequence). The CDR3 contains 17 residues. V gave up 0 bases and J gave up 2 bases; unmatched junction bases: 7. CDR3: CASSLAGRGFPKNIQYF. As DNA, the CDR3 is TGTGCCAGCAGCTTAGCGGGCAGGGGGTTTCCCAAAAACATTCAGTACTTC.

The CDR3 DNA reads TGTGCCAGCAGCTTGAACCTGCGGGGCATTCAGTACTTC. Its translation: CASSLNLRGIQYF. The chain combines TRBV7-8 with TRBJ2-4, with a possible D match to TRBD2 (6 bases). V lost 3 bases and J lost 9, with 12 bases in between. This CDR3 has 13 amino acids. Per the germline V gene, CDR1 is SGHVS and CDR2 is FQNEAQ.

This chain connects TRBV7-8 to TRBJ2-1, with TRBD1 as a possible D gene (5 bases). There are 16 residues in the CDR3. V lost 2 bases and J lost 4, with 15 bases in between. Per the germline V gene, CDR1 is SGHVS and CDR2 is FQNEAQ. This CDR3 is CASSLSRQGVYNEQFF. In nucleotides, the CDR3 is TGTGCCAGCAGCTTATCCAGGCAAGGGGTGTACAATGAGCAGTTCTTC.

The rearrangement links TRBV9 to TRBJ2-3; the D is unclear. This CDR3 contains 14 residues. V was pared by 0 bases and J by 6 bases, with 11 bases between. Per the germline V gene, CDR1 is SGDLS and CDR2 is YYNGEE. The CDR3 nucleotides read TGTGCCAGCAGCGTAGGAGGTTCGTCCGATACGCAGTATTTT. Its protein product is CASSVGGSSDTQYF. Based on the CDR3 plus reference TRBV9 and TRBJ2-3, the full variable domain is DSGVTQTPKHLITATGQRVTLRCSPRSGDLSVYWYQQSLDQGLQFLIQYYNGEERAKGNILERFSAQQFPDLHSELNLSSLELGDSALYFCASSVGGSSDTQYFGPGTRLTVL.

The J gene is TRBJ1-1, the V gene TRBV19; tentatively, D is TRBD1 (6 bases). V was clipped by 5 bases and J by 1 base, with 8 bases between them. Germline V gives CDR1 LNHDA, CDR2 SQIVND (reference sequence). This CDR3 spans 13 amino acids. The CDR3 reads CASSHRENTEAFF. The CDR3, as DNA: TGTGCCAGTAGTCACAGGGAGAACACTGAAGCTTTCTTT.

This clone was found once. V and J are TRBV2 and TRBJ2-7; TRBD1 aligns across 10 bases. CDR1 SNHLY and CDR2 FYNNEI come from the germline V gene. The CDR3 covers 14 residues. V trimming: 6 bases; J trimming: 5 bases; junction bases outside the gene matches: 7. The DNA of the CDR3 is TGTGCCAGCAGATGGGGACAGGGGCCTAACGAGCAGTACTTC. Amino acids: CASRWGQGPNEQYF.

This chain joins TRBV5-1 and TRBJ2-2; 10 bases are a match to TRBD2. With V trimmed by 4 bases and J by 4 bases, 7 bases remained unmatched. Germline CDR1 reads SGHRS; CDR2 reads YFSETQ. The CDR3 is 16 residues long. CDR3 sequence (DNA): TGCGCCAGCAGCCATCAAGCGGGAGGGAGCACCGGGGAGCTGTTTTTT. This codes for CASSHQAGGSTGELFF.

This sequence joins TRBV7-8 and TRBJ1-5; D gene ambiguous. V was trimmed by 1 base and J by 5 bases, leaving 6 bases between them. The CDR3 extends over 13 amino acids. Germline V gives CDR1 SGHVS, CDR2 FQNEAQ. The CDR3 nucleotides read TGTGCCAGCAGCTTAGGCGCGGATCAGCCCCAGCATTTT. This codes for CASSLGADQPQHF.

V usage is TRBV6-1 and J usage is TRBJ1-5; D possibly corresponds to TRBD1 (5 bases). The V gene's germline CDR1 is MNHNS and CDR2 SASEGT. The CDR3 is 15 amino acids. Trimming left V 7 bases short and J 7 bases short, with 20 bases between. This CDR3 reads CASIGTDYSGQPQHF. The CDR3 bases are TGTGCCAGCATCGGGACGGACTATAGCGGCCAGCCCCAGCATTTT.

CDR3 nucleotide sequence: TGTGCCAGCAGTTACTCAGCAGGGGGTAGAACAGATACGCAGTATTTT. Protein: CASSYSAGGRTDTQYF. V usage is TRBV6-5 and J usage is TRBJ2-3, with 7 bases fitting TRBD1. The CDR3 has 16 residues. V was pared by 0 bases and J by 3 bases, with 6 bases of the junction left unmatched. Germline CDR1 MNHEY, CDR2 SVGAGI.